Listed here are 16 T cell receptor beta chains from one sample, sequenced in a study of blood T cell repertoires in COVID-19. Produced via immunoSEQ multiplex PCR; TCRdb's table is partial and in-frame only. The sample records more than 200,000 clones, around four fifths being singletons. Sequenced: peripheral blood. These receptors were obtained from a woman aged 40 to 50 with active or convalescent COVID-19.

The J gene is TRBJ2-2, the V gene TRBV7-3; D gene ambiguous. The length of the CDR3 is 12 residues. From germline, CDR1 is SGHTA and CDR2 FQGTGA. Trimming left V 4 bases short and J 7 bases short, with 7 bases between. The CDR3 nucleotides are TGTGCCAGCAGCTCCCTCTTCGGGGAGCTGTTTTTT. It yields the protein CASSSLFGELFF.

The chain has TRBV5-4 and TRBJ2-1, with a tentative D call TRBD1 (5 bases). The CDR3 contains 16 residues. Germline values: CDR1 SGHNT, CDR2 YYREEE (reference sequence). V lost 4 bases and J lost 5, with 19 bases in between. CDR3 amino acids: CASSAPWGEAHNEQFF. CDR3 bases: TGTGCCAGCAGCGCACCATGGGGCGAAGCCCACAATGAGCAGTTCTTC. The full variable domain, its missing parts supplied by reference TRBV5-4 and TRBJ2-1, is ETGVTQSPTHLIKTRGQQVTLRCSSQSGHNTVSWYQQALGQGPQFIFQYYREEENGRGNFPPRFSGLQFPNYSSELNVNALELDDSALYLCASSAPWGEAHNEQFFGPGTRLTVL.

The V and J genes are TRBV11-3 and TRBJ2-1; unclear D gene. This CDR3 has 14 residues. Deletions cut 3 bases from V and 5 bases from J, with 11 bases between. CDR1 and CDR2 (germline): SGHNT, YENEEA. Here the CDR3 reads CASSLTQINNEQFF. As DNA, the CDR3 is TGTGCCAGCAGCTTGACACAGATCAACAATGAGCAGTTCTTC.

This chain links TRBV14 with TRBJ1-1; D not resolved. V gave up 2 bases and J gave up 0 bases, with 13 bases separating them. The germline gives CDR1 SGHDN, CDR2 FVKESK. There are 16 residues in the CDR3. This CDR3 reads CASSQFGTFMNTEAFF. For the CDR3, the DNA is TGTGCCAGCAGCCAATTTGGCACCTTCATGAACACTGAAGCTTTCTTT.

The chain links TRBV21-1 to TRBJ2-5; the tabulated D call, TRBD2, remains unverified against the DNA. TRBV21-1 is noted as a pseudogene. The CDR3 length is 19 residues. CDR3 bases: TGTGCCATCCATTGCTCCTGGGGGACTAGCGGGATTACGAAAGAGACCCAGTACTTC. This codes for CAIHCSWGTSGITKETQYF.

The rearrangement joins TRBV5-4 to TRBJ1-1, with D hard to call. The CDR3 has 11 amino acids. Germline assignment: CDR1 SGHNT and CDR2 YYREEE (reference sequence). V shed 6 bases and J shed 7 bases, with 10 bases lying between them. Here the CDR3 reads CASIKTGEAFF. The CDR3 region has the DNA TGTGCCAGCATCAAGACGGGTGAAGCTTTCTTT.

J is TRBJ2-1 and V is TRBV7-9, with 8 bases aligning to TRBD1. Germline V gene sequence: CDR1 SEHNR, CDR2 FQNEAQ (reference sequence). CDR3 size: 15 residues. V gave up 1 base and J gave up 3 bases; unmatched junction bases: 2. The CDR3 sequence is CASSLDRGYYNEQFF. For the CDR3, the DNA is TGTGCCAGCAGCTTAGACAGGGGGTACTACAATGAGCAGTTCTTC.

This clone was counted only a few times. This chain joins TRBV11-1 and TRBJ2-5, with TRBD1 matching over 9 bases. The CDR3 is made up of 17 amino acids. The V segment lost 0 bases and the J segment 2 bases; nucleotides outside the gene matches: 7. Germline V CDR1 and CDR2: SGHAT, FQDESV (reference sequence). CDR3 loop: CASSLAPTGTGQETQYF. CDR3 bases: TGTGCCAGCAGCTTAGCCCCCACCGGGACAGGGCAAGAGACCCAGTACTTC.

The chain couples TRBV6-4 to TRBJ1-1; no definite D call. Germline V gives CDR1 MRHNA, CDR2 SNTAGT. V was trimmed by 6 bases and J by 4 bases, leaving 12 bases between them. There are 13 residues in the CDR3. CDR3 in DNA: TGTGCCAGCAGCAGGTCCGCCGGCACTGAAGCTTTCTTT. Encoded protein: CASSRSAGTEAFF.

The chain is built from TRBV9 and TRBJ2-7, with D uncertain. The CDR3 covers 15 residues. Between the trimmed V and J ends, which lost 0 bases and 1 base, there was a span of 11 bases. The V gene's germline CDR1 is SGDLS and CDR2 YYNGEE. CDR3 sequence (DNA): TGTGCCAGCAGCGTAGGGGCTACAGTATCCTACGAGCAGTACTTC. It translates to CASSVGATVSYEQYF. Drawing the rest from reference TRBV9 and TRBJ2-7, the complete variable domain is DSGVTQTPKHLITATGQRVTLRCSPRSGDLSVYWYQQSLDQGLQFLIQYYNGEERAKGNILERFSAQQFPDLHSELNLSSLELGDSALYFCASSVGATVSYEQYFGPGTRLTVT.

The V call is TRBV7-9, the J call TRBJ1-5; TRBD1 matches 8 bases. Per germline, CDR1 SEHNR and CDR2 FQNEAQ (reference sequence). The CDR3 is 15 amino acids. After removal of 3 bases from V and 2 bases from J, the junction contained 3 bases not matched to a gene. CDR3 DNA: TGTGCCAGCAGCTTTACAGGGGGAGGCAATCAGCCCCAGCATTTT. Amino acids: CASSFTGGGNQPQHF.

The CDR3 sequence: CASSTRDRGGNTGELFF. The DNA of the CDR3 is TGTGCCAGCAGCACCCGGGACAGGGGCGGGAACACCGGGGAGCTGTTTTTT. The chain uses TRBV7-9 and TRBJ2-2; 10 bases fit TRBD1. In germline, CDR1 is SEHNR, CDR2 FQNEAQ (reference sequence). This CDR3 region has 17 residues. J was trimmed by 1 base and V by 5 bases; bases with no gene match: 7.

This clone was counted a single time. DNA for the CDR3: TGTGCCAGCAGCCAACGCGGGCGGAATGAGCAGTTCTTC. Translated: CASSQRGRNEQFF. The chain combines TRBV11-3 with TRBJ2-1; a possible D gene is TRBD2 (5 bases). Trimming left V 5 bases short and J 7 bases short, with 12 bases between. CDR1 is SGHNT and CDR2 is YENEEA in the germline V gene. The CDR3 contains 13 residues.

This rearrangement joins TRBV19 to TRBJ1-5, with 9 nucleotides matching TRBD1. The J segment lost 4 bases and the V segment lost 5 bases, leaving 9 bases of the junction unmatched. The germline CDR1 and CDR2 sequences are LNHDA and SQIVND (reference sequence). The CDR3 extends over 16 amino acids. The CDR3 protein is CASSPIWGQGNQPQHF. Here the CDR3 DNA reads TGTGCCAGTAGTCCGATATGGGGACAGGGTAATCAGCCCCAGCATTTT.

The chain has TRBV6-4 and TRBJ2-2, with 7 positions matching TRBD2. Germline V lookup: CDR1 MRHNA, CDR2 SNTAGT. This CDR3 has 16 residues. The junction had 8 bases not matched to a gene; V was cut back by 5 bases and J by 2 bases. CDR3 in DNA: TGTGCCAGCAGTATGCTCCCTAGCGGAAACACCGGGGAGCTGTTTTTT. It encodes CASSMLPSGNTGELFF.

The V and J genes are TRBV6-1 and TRBJ2-3; 7 bases map to TRBD1. CDR3 length: 15 amino acids. Germline CDR1 and CDR2: MNHNS and SASEGT. V lost 1 base to trimming and J lost 13 bases; unmatched junction nucleotides: 14. Here the CDR3 DNA reads TGTGCCAGCAGTGAAGGACGAGGGGGCCGGACTGTAAAGTATTTT. Protein product: CASSEGRGGRTVKYF.